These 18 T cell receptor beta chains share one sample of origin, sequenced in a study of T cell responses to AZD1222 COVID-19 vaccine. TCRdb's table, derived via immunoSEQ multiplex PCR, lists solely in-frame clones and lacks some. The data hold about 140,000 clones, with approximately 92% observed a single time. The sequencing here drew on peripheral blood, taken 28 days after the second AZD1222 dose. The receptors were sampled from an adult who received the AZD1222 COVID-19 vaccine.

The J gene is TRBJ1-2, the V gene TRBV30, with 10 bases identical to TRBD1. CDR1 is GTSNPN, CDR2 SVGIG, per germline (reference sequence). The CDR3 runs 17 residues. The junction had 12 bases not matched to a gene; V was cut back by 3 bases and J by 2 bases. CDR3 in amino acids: CAWSRARTGGINYGYTF. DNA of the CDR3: TGTGCCTGGAGCCGCGCCCGGACAGGGGGTATCAACTATGGCTACACCTTC.

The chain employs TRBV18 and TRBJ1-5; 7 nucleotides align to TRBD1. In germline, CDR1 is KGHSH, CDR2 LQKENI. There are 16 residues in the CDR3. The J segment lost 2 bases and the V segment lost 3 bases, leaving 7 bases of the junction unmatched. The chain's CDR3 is CASSPTGIQGNQPQHF. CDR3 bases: TGTGCCAGCTCACCGACAGGGATTCAAGGCAATCAGCCCCAGCATTTT.

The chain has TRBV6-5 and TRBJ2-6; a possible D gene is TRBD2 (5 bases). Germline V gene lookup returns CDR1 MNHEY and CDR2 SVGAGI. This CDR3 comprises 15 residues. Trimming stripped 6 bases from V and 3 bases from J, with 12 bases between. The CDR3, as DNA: TGTGCCAGCAGCCCGGGCGGAGGTGGGGCCAACGTCCTGACTTTC. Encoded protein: CASSPGGGGANVLTF.

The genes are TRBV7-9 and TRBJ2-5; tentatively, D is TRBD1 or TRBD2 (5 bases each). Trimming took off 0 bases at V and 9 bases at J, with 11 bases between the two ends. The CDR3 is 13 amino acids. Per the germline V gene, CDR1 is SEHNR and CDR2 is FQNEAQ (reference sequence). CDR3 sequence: CASSLAPLGAQYF. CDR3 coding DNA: TGTGCCAGCAGCTTAGCCCCATTGGGGGCCCAGTACTTC.

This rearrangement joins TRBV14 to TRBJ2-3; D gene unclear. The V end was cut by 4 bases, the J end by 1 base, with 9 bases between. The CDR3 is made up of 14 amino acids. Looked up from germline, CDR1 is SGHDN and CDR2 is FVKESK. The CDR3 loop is CASSRPGGTDTQYF. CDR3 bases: TGTGCCAGCAGCCGACCTGGGGGCACAGATACGCAGTATTTT.

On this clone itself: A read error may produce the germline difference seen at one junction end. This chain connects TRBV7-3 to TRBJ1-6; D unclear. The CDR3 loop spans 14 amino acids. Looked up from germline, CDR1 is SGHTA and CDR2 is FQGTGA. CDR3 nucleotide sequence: TGTACCAGCAGCTTAGGGTACGAAGACTCACCCCTCCACTTT. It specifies CTSSLGYEDSPLHF.

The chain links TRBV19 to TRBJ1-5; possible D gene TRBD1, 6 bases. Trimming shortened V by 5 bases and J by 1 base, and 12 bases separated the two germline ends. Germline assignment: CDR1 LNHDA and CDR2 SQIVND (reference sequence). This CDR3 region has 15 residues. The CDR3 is CASSVNRVSNQPQHF. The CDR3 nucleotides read TGTGCCAGTAGTGTAAACAGGGTAAGCAATCAGCCCCAGCATTTT.

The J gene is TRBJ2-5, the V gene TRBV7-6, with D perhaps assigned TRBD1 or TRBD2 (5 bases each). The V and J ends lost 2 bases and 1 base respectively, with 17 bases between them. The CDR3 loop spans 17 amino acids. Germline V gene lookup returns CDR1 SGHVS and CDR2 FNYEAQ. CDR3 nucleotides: TGTGCCAGCAGCTTAATCGGCGCAGGGAGCGCCCAAGAGACCCAGTACTTC. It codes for CASSLIGAGSAQETQYF.

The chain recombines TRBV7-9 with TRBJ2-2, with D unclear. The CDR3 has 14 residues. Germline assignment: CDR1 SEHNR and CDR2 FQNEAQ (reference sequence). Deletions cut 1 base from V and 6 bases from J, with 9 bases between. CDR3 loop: CASSLGFESGELFF. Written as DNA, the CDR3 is TGTGCCAGCAGCTTAGGCTTCGAGTCCGGGGAGCTGTTTTTT.

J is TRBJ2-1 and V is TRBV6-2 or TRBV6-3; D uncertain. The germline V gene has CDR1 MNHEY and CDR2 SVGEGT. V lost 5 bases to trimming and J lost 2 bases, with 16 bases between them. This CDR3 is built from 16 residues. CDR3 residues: CASSRSQRITYNEQFF. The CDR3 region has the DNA TGTGCCAGCAGTCGCTCACAGCGTATAACCTACAATGAGCAGTTCTTC.

CDR3 coding DNA: TGTGCCAGTAGCACCAGGGGCGAAAATCACAATGAGCAGTTCTTC. Translation gives CASSTRGENHNEQFF. The chain links TRBV19 to TRBJ2-1; D might be TRBD1 (6 bases). Per the germline V gene, CDR1 is LNHDA and CDR2 is SQIVND (reference sequence). The V gene lost 6 bases and the J gene lost 5 bases, with 17 bases spanning the gap. The CDR3 is 15 residues long.

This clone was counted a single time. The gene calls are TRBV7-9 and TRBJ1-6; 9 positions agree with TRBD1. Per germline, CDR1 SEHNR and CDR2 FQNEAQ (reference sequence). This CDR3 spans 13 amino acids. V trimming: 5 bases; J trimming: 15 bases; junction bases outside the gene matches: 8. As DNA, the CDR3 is TGTGCCAGCAGCCTACAACAGGGGGCGATCCTCCACTTT. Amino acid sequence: CASSLQQGAILHF.

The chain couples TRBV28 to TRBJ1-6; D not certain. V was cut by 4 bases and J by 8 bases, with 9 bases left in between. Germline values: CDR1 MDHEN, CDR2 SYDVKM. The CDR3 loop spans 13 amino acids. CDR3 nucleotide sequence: TGTGCCAGCAGTTCCGGGTCACATTCACCCCTCCACTTT. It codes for CASSSGSHSPLHF. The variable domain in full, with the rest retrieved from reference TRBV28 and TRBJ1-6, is DVKVTQSSRYLVKRTGEKVFLECVQDMDHENMFWYRQDPGLGLRLIYFSYDVKMKEKGDIPEGYSVSREKKERFSLILESASTNQTSMYLCASSSGSHSPLHFGNGTRLTVT.

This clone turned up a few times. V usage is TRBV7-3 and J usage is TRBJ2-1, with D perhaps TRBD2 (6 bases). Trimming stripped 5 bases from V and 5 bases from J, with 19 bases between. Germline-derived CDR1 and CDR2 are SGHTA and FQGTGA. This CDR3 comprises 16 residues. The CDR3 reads CASSATSRGINNEQFF. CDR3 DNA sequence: TGTGCCAGCAGCGCCACTAGCCGCGGGATTAACAATGAGCAGTTCTTC.

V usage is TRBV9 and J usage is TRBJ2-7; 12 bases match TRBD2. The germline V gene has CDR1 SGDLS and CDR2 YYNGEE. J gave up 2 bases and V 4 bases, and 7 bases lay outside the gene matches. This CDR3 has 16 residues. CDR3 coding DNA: TGTGCCAGCAGCCTCGGGACTAGCGGGCCCCCCTACGAGCAGTACTTC. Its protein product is CASSLGTSGPPYEQYF.

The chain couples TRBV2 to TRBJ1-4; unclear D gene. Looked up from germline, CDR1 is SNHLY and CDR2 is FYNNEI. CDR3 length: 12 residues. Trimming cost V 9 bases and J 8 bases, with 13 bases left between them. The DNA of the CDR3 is TGTGCCAGTGAAGAACAGCCGGAAAAACTGTTTTTT. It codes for CASEEQPEKLFF.

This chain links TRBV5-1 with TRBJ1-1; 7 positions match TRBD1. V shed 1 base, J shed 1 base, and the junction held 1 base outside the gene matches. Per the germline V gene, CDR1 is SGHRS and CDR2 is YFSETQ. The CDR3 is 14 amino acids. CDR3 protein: CASSLTGENTEAFF. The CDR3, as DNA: TGCGCCAGCAGCTTGACAGGGGAGAACACTGAAGCTTTCTTT.

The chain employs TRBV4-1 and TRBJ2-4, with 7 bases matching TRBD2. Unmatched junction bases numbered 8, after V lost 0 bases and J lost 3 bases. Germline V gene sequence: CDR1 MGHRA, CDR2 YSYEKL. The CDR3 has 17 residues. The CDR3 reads CASSQEGAGAGKNIQYF. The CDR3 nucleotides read TGCGCCAGCAGCCAAGAAGGCGCGGGAGCAGGCAAAAACATTCAGTACTTC.